Below are 17 T cell receptor beta chains sequenced from a single sample in a study of T cell clones after liver transplantation. TCRdb's copy holds only in-frame clones and misses some; the assay was immunoSEQ multiplex PCR. The sample lists around 75,000 clones, less than 90% seen once, with 2% to 2.5% in the top ten. This specimen was CD4+ T cells from blood, taken less than 50 months after liver transplant. All receptors derive from a human patient who received a liver transplant. Some T cells may have come from the graft donor.

The J gene is TRBJ2-7, the V gene TRBV13, with TRBD1 identical over 10 bases. The V gene end was trimmed by 5 bases and the J gene end by 2 bases; junction bases not matched to a gene: 6. The CDR3 sequence is 15 residues long. Germline CDR1 PRHDT, CDR2 FYEKMQ (reference sequence). This CDR3 is CASSHRDRGTYEQYF. DNA of the CDR3: TGTGCCAGCAGCCACCGGGACAGGGGTACCTACGAGCAGTACTTC.

The gene calls are TRBV5-1 and TRBJ2-6; a weak D match, TRBD1 (6 bases). The length of the CDR3 is 18 residues. CDR1 is SGHRS and CDR2 is YFSETQ in the germline V gene. V was shortened by 2 bases and J by 0 bases, with 15 bases between the two germline ends. The CDR3 DNA reads TGCGCCAGCAGCTTCCGCCGTGCGGACAGCTCTGGGGCCAACGTCCTGACTTTC. This translates into CASSFRRADSSGANVLTF.

The chain has TRBV6-1 and TRBJ1-6; D not resolved. CDR1 MNHNS and CDR2 SASEGT come from the germline V gene. This CDR3 spans 15 amino acids. V was cut by 0 bases and J by 0 bases, with 3 bases left in between. This CDR3 is CASSEAGSYNSPLHF. The CDR3 nucleotides read TGTGCCAGCAGTGAAGCCGGCTCCTATAATTCACCCCTCCACTTT.

The genes are TRBV6-6 and TRBJ1-5, with TRBD1 matching over 8 bases. The CDR3 runs to 13 residues. The J segment lost 1 base and the V segment lost 10 bases, leaving 3 bases of the junction unmatched. Germline V CDR1 and CDR2: MNHNY, SVGAGI (reference sequence). CDR3 in DNA: TGTGCCACTCGGACAGGGAGCAATCAGCCCCAGCATTTT. It yields the protein CATRTGSNQPQHF.

A few counts support this clone. The CDR3 sequence: CASSSDTSNYGYTF. In DNA form, the CDR3 reads TGTGCCAGCTCATCGGACACTTCTAACTATGGCTACACCTTC. V gene TRBV18 combines with J gene TRBJ1-2; D may be TRBD1 (5 bases). With 5 bases removed from V and 0 bases from J, the gap between germline ends came to 10 bases. Germline V gene lookup returns CDR1 KGHSH and CDR2 LQKENI. The CDR3 contains 14 residues.

The V gene is TRBV5-4, the J gene TRBJ2-2, with 11 bases aligning to TRBD2. Germline CDR1 reads SGHNT; CDR2 reads YYREEE (reference sequence). Trimming took 3 bases from V and 0 from J; bases not matched to a gene: 1. This CDR3 region has 16 residues. The CDR3 reads CASSSGLAANTGELFF. The CDR3 DNA is TGTGCCAGCAGCTCGGGACTAGCGGCGAACACCGGGGAGCTGTTTTTT. Variable domain in full (rest from reference TRBV5-4 and TRBJ2-2): ETGVTQSPTHLIKTRGQQVTLRCSSQSGHNTVSWYQQALGQGPQFIFQYYREEENGRGNFPPRFSGLQFPNYSSELNVNALELDDSALYLCASSSGLAANTGELFFGEGSRLTVL.

The gene calls are TRBV7-2 and TRBJ2-2, with 7 bases fitting TRBD2. Looked up from germline, CDR1 is SGHTA and CDR2 is FQGNSA. The length of the CDR3 is 16 residues. V trimming: 11 bases; J trimming: 2 bases; junction bases outside the gene matches: 14. CDR3 nucleotide sequence: TGTGCCGGCGGGGGACCACTAGCGCTTAACACCGGGGAGCTGTTTTTT. This gives the protein CAGGGPLALNTGELFF. The whole variable domain, remainder taken from reference TRBV7-2 and TRBJ2-2, is GAGVSQSPSNKVTEKGKDVELRCDPISGHTALYWYRQSLGQGLEFLIYFQGNSAPDKSGLPSDRFSAERTGGSVSTLTIQRTQQEDSAVYLCAGGGPLALNTGELFFGEGSRLTVL.

The chain employs TRBV4-1 and TRBJ2-7; no definite D call. With 0 bases removed from V and 2 bases from J, the gap between germline ends came to 11 bases. Germline values: CDR1 MGHRA, CDR2 YSYEKL. There are 15 residues in the CDR3. CDR3 in DNA: TGCGCCAGCAGCCAAGATCAGCTACGGACCTACGAGCAGTACTTC. Its translation is CASSQDQLRTYEQYF.

This sequence joins TRBV4-2 and TRBJ1-6, with 9 bases that match TRBD1. Germline V gives CDR1 LGHNA, CDR2 YNFKEQ. The CDR3 runs 15 residues. Trimming at V came to 0 bases and at J to 7 bases, leaving 1 base not matched to a gene. The CDR3 region is CASSQEDRGNSPLHF. The DNA for the CDR3 is TGTGCCAGCAGCCAAGAAGACAGGGGGAATTCACCCCTCCACTTT.

The CDR3 nucleotides read TGTGCCTGGAGTGCGGGGAGGAACTATGGCTACACCTTC. Translating gives CAWSAGRNYGYTF. The V call is TRBV30, the J call TRBJ1-2, with no clear D. V dropped 1 base and J dropped 2 bases, with 8 bases sitting between them. Germline CDR1 GTSNPN, CDR2 SVGIG (reference sequence). CDR3 length: 13 residues.

The chain carries TRBV4-3 and TRBJ2-3; 8 positions match TRBD2. V shed 3 bases, J shed 2 bases, and the junction held 10 bases outside the gene matches. The germline gives CDR1 LGHNA, CDR2 YSLEER. The CDR3 contains 17 residues. CDR3 loop: CASSQGGGFHNTDTQYF. The CDR3 nucleotides read TGCGCCAGCAGCCAGGGCGGGGGGTTCCACAACACAGATACGCAGTATTTT.

A few counts support this clone. The CDR3: CASRARGGSYEQYF. Written as DNA, the CDR3 is TGTGCCAGCAGGGCTCGTGGGGGAAGCTACGAGCAGTACTTC. V gene TRBV28 combines with J gene TRBJ2-7; the D gene could be TRBD1 or TRBD2 (5 bases each). Germline V gene sequence: CDR1 MDHEN, CDR2 SYDVKM. Trimming took off 6 bases at V and 3 bases at J, with 15 bases between the two ends. The CDR3 extends over 14 amino acids.

The rearrangement links TRBV28 to TRBJ2-2, with a possible D match to TRBD2 (5 bases). Germline CDR1 and CDR2: MDHEN and SYDVKM. Trimming stripped 3 bases from V and 3 bases from J, with 8 bases between. The CDR3 extends over 14 amino acids. CDR3 bases: TGTGCCAGCAGTTTGGCGGGTTACACCGGGGAGCTGTTTTTT. Protein sequence: CASSLAGYTGELFF.

The genes are TRBV7-2 and TRBJ1-4; 8 nucleotides align to TRBD1. Germline V gene lookup returns CDR1 SGHTA and CDR2 FQGNSA. J was trimmed by 8 bases and V by 5 bases; bases with no gene match: 7. CDR3 length: 14 residues. The CDR3 DNA is TGTGCCAGCAGCCTCCCCGGACAGGGAGAAAAACTGTTTTTT. Amino acid sequence: CASSLPGQGEKLFF.

This chain joins TRBV11-2 and TRBJ2-1; 9 bases map to TRBD2. Germline CDR1 and CDR2: SGHAT and FQNNGV. The CDR3 extends over 16 amino acids. Unmatched junction bases numbered 6, after V lost 2 bases and J lost 4 bases. CDR3 bases: TGTGCCAGCAGCTTACGCGGGAGGGCGTCATACAATGAGCAGTTCTTC. It yields the protein CASSLRGRASYNEQFF.

The chain recombines TRBV10-3 with TRBJ2-1; 9 bases line up with TRBD2. J was trimmed by 5 bases and V by 9 bases; bases with no gene match: 8. The V gene's germline CDR1 is ENHRY and CDR2 SYGVKD. The CDR3 runs 14 residues. CDR3 nucleotides: TGTGCCATTGGGGGTAGCGGGGGAAACAATGAGCAGTTCTTC. As protein: CAIGGSGGNNEQFF.

The CDR3: CASSSGERRFLGEQFF. In nucleotides, the CDR3 is TGTGCCAGCAGTTCGGGGGAACGTAGGTTCCTCGGTGAGCAGTTCTTC. The rearrangement links TRBV6-5 to TRBJ2-1; D may be TRBD2 (6 bases). Germline CDR1 reads MNHEY; CDR2 reads SVGAGI. CDR3 length: 16 residues. V lost 4 bases and J lost 9, with 22 bases in between.